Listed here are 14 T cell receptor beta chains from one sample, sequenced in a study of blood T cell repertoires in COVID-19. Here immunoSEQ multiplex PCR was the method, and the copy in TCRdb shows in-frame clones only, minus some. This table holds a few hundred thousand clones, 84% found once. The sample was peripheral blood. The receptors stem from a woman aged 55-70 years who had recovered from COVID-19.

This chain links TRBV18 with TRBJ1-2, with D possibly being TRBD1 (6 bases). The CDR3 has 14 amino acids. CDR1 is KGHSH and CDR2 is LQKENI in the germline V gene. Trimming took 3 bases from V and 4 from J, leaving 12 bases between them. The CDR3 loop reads CASSPQGSSYGYTF. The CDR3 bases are TGTGCCAGCTCACCCCAGGGGTCGAGCTATGGCTACACCTTC.

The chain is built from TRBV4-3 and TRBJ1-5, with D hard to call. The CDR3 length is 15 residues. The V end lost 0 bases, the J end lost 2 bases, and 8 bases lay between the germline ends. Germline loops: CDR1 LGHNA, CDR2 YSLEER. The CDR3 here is CASSQDFGGNQPQHF. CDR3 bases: TGCGCCAGCAGCCAAGATTTCGGGGGCAATCAGCCCCAGCATTTT.

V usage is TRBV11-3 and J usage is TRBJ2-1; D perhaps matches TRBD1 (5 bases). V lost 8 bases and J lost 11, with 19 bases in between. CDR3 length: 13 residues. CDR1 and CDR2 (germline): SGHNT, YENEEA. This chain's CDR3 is CASAPGGLGQQFF. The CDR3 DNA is TGTGCCAGCGCGCCGGGCGGTCTGGGGCAGCAGTTCTTC.

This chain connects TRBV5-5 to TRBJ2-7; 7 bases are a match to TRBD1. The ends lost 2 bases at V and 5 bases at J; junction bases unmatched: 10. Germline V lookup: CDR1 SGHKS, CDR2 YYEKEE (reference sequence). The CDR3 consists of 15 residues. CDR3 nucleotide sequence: TGTGCCAGCAGCTTTTTAACAGGGGCTCCTCACGAGCAGTACTTC. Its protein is CASSFLTGAPHEQYF. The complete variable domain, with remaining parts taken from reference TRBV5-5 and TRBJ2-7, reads DAGVTQSPTHLIKTRGQQVTLRCSPISGHKSVSWYQQVLGQGPQFIFQYYEKEERGRGNFPDRFSARQFPNYSSELNVNALLLGDSALYLCASSFLTGAPHEQYFGPGTRLTVT.

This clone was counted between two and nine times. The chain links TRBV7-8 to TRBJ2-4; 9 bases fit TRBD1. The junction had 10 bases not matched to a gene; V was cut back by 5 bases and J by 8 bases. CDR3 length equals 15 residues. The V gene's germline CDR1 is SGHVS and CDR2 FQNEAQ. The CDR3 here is CASSGRTGAWDIQYF. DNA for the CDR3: TGTGCCAGCAGCGGCCGGACAGGGGCGTGGGACATTCAGTACTTC.

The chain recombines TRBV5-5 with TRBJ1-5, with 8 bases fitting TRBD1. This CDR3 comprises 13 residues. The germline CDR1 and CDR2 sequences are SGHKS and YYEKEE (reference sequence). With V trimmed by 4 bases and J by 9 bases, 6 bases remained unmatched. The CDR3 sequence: CASSVTGVAPQHF. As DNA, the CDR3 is TGTGCCAGCAGCGTGACAGGGGTAGCGCCCCAGCATTTT.

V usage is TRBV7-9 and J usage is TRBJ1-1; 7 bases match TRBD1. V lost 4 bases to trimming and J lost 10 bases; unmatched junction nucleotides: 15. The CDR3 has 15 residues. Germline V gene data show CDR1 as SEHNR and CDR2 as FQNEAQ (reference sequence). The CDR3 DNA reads TGTGCCAGCAGCTCCTCCAGGGACAGCATACTGTTAGCTTTCTTT. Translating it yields CASSSSRDSILLAFF.

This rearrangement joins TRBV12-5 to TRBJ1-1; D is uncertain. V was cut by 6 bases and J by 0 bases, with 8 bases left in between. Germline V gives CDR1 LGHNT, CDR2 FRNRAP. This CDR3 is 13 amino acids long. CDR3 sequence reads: CASGQLMNTEAFF. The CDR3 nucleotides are TGTGCTAGTGGACAGCTCATGAACACTGAAGCTTTCTTT.

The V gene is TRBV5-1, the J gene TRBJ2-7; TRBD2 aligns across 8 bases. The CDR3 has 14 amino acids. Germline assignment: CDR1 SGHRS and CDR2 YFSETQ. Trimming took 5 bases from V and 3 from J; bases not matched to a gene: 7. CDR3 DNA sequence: TGCGCCAGCAGGGTTCTAGCGGGCCGCTACGAGCAGTACTTC. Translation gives CASRVLAGRYEQYF.

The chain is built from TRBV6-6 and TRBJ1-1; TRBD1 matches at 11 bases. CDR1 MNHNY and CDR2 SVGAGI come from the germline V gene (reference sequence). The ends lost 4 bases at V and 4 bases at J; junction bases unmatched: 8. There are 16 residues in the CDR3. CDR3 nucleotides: TGTGCCAGCAGTTCAGAACCCGGGACAGGGGGCACTGAAGCTTTCTTT. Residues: CASSSEPGTGGTEAFF.

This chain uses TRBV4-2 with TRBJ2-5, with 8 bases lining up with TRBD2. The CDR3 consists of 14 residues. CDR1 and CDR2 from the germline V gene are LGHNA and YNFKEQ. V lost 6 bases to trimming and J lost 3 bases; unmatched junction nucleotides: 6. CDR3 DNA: TGTGCCAGCAGGGGACTAGGATCAGAAGAGACCCAGTACTTC. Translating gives CASRGLGSEETQYF.

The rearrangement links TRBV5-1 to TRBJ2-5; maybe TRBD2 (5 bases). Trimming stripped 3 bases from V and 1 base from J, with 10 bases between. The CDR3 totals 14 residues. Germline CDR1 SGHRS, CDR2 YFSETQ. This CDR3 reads CASSWTQPQETQYF. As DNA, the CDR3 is TGCGCCAGCAGCTGGACTCAGCCCCAAGAGACCCAGTACTTC.

The CDR3 reads CASSFDTYGYTF. As DNA, the CDR3 is TGCGCCAGCAGCTTCGACACCTATGGCTACACCTTC. The chain uses TRBV5-1 and TRBJ1-2, with D uncertain. Looked up from germline, CDR1 is SGHRS and CDR2 is YFSETQ. The CDR3 length is 12 residues. V dropped 2 bases and J dropped 4 bases, with 6 bases sitting between them.

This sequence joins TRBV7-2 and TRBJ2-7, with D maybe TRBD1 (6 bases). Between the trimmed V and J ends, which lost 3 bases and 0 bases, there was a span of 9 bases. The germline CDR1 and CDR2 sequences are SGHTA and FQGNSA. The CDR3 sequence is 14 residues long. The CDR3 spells CASSFAGASYEQYF. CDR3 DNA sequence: TGTGCCAGCAGCTTTGCAGGGGCCTCCTACGAGCAGTACTTC.